This TCR beta chain was identified in a study of control samples from healthy donors and cancer patients. This clone appeared once. Data came from immunoSEQ multiplex PCR; TCRdb stores just in-frame clones and leaves some out. Here the sample spans 170,000 or so clones, around 90% being singletons. The sequence came from a middle-aged woman in good health. The sequenced sample was blood.

The CDR3 coding sequence is TGTGCCAGCAGCCGCGGGGTGGGTTCCTCTGGGGCCAACGTCCTGACTTTC. As protein: CASSRGVGSSGANVLTF. V and J are TRBV7-2 and TRBJ2-6; D possibly corresponds to TRBD2 (6 bases). Trimming took 5 bases from V and 0 from J, leaving 14 bases between them. In germline, CDR1 is SGHTA, CDR2 FQGNSA. The CDR3 is 17 amino acids. The full variable domain, completed using reference TRBV7-2 and TRBJ2-6, is GAGVSQSPSNKVTEKGKDVELRCDPISGHTALYWYRQSLGQGLEFLIYFQGNSAPDKSGLPSDRFSAERTGGSVSTLTIQRTQQEDSAVYLCASSRGVGSSGANVLTFGAGSRLTVL.